The next 19 T cell receptor beta chains were all read from a single sample in a study of CD8 T cells in ankylosing spondylitis. TCRdb called the 5' RACE reads again in MiXCR, with one record for every CDR3 protein. The sample lists 250,000 to 400,000 distinct CDR3 sequences, approximately 10% occurring once. The sequencing sample was made of blood, either unsorted or a sorted T cell fraction (not recorded which). The receptors stem from a female donor with ankylosing spondylitis or in good health (not recorded which).

Many counts were recorded for this clonotype. The rearrangement joins TRBV5-1 to TRBJ2-7, with TRBD1 as a possible D gene (6 bases). Germline V gene lookup returns CDR1 SGHRS and CDR2 YFSETQ. This CDR3 has 12 residues. The V gene lost 4 bases and the J gene lost 7 bases, with 12 bases spanning the gap. The CDR3 loop is CASSLTGTEQYF. CDR3 in DNA: TGCGCCAGCAGCCTAACCGGGACAGAGCAGTACTTC.

This clonotype was seen ten or more times. DNA for the CDR3: TGTGCCAGCAGTTTAAACAGGGCCGGGGAGCTGTTTTTT. Protein sequence: CASSLNRAGELFF. This chain links TRBV12-3 or TRBV12-4 with TRBJ2-2, with D tentatively TRBD1 (6 bases). The CDR3 loop spans 13 amino acids. Between the trimmed V and J ends, which lost 2 bases and 6 bases, there was a span of 7 bases.

This clonotype was detected a few times. The V call is TRBV24-1, the J call TRBJ2-6, with TRBD1 matching 7 bases. This CDR3 is 18 amino acids long. Looked up from germline, CDR1 is KGHDR and CDR2 is SFDVKD. The junction had 10 bases not matched to a gene; V was cut back by 5 bases and J by 1 base. CDR3 bases: TGTGCCACCAGTGGCCCCTCGCCGGGACAGTCTGGGGCCAACGTCCTGACTTTC. Residues: CATSGPSPGQSGANVLTF.

This sequence joins TRBV20-1 and TRBJ2-5; D could derive from TRBD1 or TRBD2 (5 bases each). V was trimmed by 1 base and J by 1 base, leaving 19 bases between them. The CDR3 length is 17 residues. The V gene's germline CDR1 is DFQATT and CDR2 SNEGSKA (reference sequence). The CDR3 coding sequence is TGCAGTGCTAGAGGCCCGGGACCAGAGTTAACCCAAGAGACCCAGTACTTC. The encoded protein is CSARGPGPELTQETQYF.

This clonotype was counted ten times or more. The chain uses TRBV20-1 and TRBJ2-7; 7 bases are a match to TRBD2. V lost 7 bases to trimming and J lost 0 bases; unmatched junction nucleotides: 6. This CDR3 spans 13 amino acids. Per the germline V gene, CDR1 is DFQATT and CDR2 is SNEGSKA (reference sequence). CDR3 DNA sequence: TGCAGTGGGGAGGGGCAGGACTCCTACGAGCAGTACTTC. Encoded protein: CSGEGQDSYEQYF.

The table lists this clonotype with many counts. The rearrangement uses TRBV20-1 and TRBJ2-1; 9 nucleotides match TRBD2. The V and J ends lost 5 bases and 8 bases, in that order; junction bases with no gene match: 13. CDR1 is DFQATT, CDR2 SNEGSKA, per germline (reference sequence). CDR3 size: 15 residues. The CDR3 reads CSAESGTSIKDEQFF. CDR3 nucleotide sequence: TGCAGTGCTGAATCCGGGACTAGCATCAAGGATGAGCAGTTCTTC.

This clonotype was counted at least ten times. This chain connects TRBV5-1 to TRBJ2-7, with TRBD2 matching 9 bases. The CDR3 totals 16 residues. CDR1 is SGHRS and CDR2 is YFSETQ in the germline V gene. Unmatched junction bases numbered 10, after V lost 4 bases and J lost 2 bases. The chain's CDR3 is CASSPKLAGDTYEQYF. The CDR3, as DNA: TGCGCCAGCAGCCCTAAATTAGCGGGGGACACCTACGAGCAGTACTTC.

In the case of this clonotype: A read error may be the cause here, since a much bigger clone is one base away. V gene TRBV25-1 combines with J gene TRBJ1-5; 7 bases map to TRBD1. Trimming cost V 5 bases and J 6 bases; bases outside gene matches: 7. In germline, CDR1 is MGHDK, CDR2 SYGVNS. The CDR3 sequence is 14 residues long. DNA of the CDR3: TGTGCCAGCAGTACCAGGACAGGACTTCAGCCCCAGCATTTT. This sequence encodes CASSTRTGLQPQHF.

This clonotype occurred many times. The chain has TRBV9 and TRBJ1-2; D possibly corresponds to TRBD1 (5 bases). Trimming pared 0 bases from V and 4 bases from J, leaving 13 bases between. In germline, CDR1 is SGDLS, CDR2 YYNGEE. The length of the CDR3 is 15 residues. The CDR3 protein is CASSVDGGRGYGYTF. In DNA, the CDR3 is TGTGCCAGCAGCGTAGATGGGGGAAGGGGCTATGGCTACACCTTC.

There are many counts of this clonotype. The chain combines TRBV5-1 with TRBJ2-1; D not certain. This CDR3 has 16 amino acids. V was pared by 0 bases and J by 0 bases, with 10 bases between. Germline V CDR1 and CDR2: SGHRS, YFSETQ. The CDR3 loop reads CASSLGPSLSYNEQFF. Written as DNA, the CDR3 is TGCGCCAGCAGCTTGGGTCCGTCACTCTCCTACAATGAGCAGTTCTTC.

This clonotype was observed a few times. This chain links TRBV5-1 with TRBJ1-2; D call uncertain. The CDR3 covers 14 residues. Germline loops: CDR1 SGHRS, CDR2 YFSETQ. V was trimmed by 5 bases and J by 1 base, leaving 12 bases between them. CDR3 nucleotide sequence: TGCGCCAGCAGGTCCCAGGCCCTTAACTATGGCTACACCTTC. This encodes CASRSQALNYGYTF.

The J gene is TRBJ2-3, the V gene TRBV20-1; the D is unclear. This CDR3 spans 12 amino acids. From germline, CDR1 is DFQATT and CDR2 SNEGSKA (reference sequence). Trimming cost V 6 bases and J 4 bases, with 11 bases left between them. The CDR3 coding sequence is TGCAGTGCGACCGATTTCCCAGATACGCAGTATTTT. The encoded protein is CSATDFPDTQYF.

This clonotype has at least ten counts. J is TRBJ1-1 and V is TRBV7-8, with 7 nucleotides matching TRBD1. This CDR3 spans 13 amino acids. Losses at the gene ends were 7 bases for V and 2 bases for J; bases not matched to a gene: 4. Germline values: CDR1 SGHVS, CDR2 FQNEAQ. CDR3 in DNA: TGTGCCAGCACCGGGACAGCTAACACTGAAGCTTTCTTT. Translated: CASTGTANTEAFF.

This clonotype was detected ten times or more. The rearrangement joins TRBV20-1 to TRBJ1-2; D is unresolved. This CDR3 spans 13 amino acids. V was trimmed by 3 bases and J by 0 bases, leaving 8 bases between them. Germline-derived CDR1 and CDR2 are DFQATT and SNEGSKA (reference sequence). This CDR3 reads CSARLLTNYGYTF. In DNA, the CDR3 is TGCAGTGCTAGGTTGCTGACTAACTATGGCTACACCTTC.

In this sample, this clonotype turned up a few times. The chain couples TRBV27 to TRBJ2-1; 7 nucleotides match TRBD2. Germline assignment: CDR1 MNHEY and CDR2 SMNVEV (reference sequence). The CDR3 consists of 16 residues. J was trimmed by 2 bases and V by 2 bases; bases with no gene match: 6. The CDR3 sequence: CASSLAGRVTYNEQFF. The CDR3 DNA follows: TGTGCCAGCAGTTTAGCAGGGAGGGTAACCTACAATGAGCAGTTCTTC.

This clonotype was detected many times. V is TRBV29-1 and J is TRBJ2-3; a possible D gene is TRBD2 (6 bases). V was pared by 7 bases and J by 0 bases, with 17 bases between. CDR1 and CDR2 (germline): SQVTM, ANQGSEA. The CDR3 runs to 15 residues. The CDR3 is CSAMGGGDSTDTQYF. The CDR3 coding sequence is TGCAGCGCTATGGGAGGAGGGGACAGCACAGATACGCAGTATTTT.

The rearrangement links TRBV5-1 to TRBJ2-7; D ambiguous. Trimming left V 7 bases short and J 0 bases short, with 17 bases between. This CDR3 region has 15 residues. CDR1 and CDR2 (germline): SGHRS, YFSETQ. CDR3 amino acids: CASGPSPEDSYEQYF. CDR3 DNA: TGCGCCAGCGGCCCCAGCCCAGAGGACTCCTACGAGCAGTACTTC.

In this sample, this clonotype turned up many times. CDR3 nucleotides: TGTGCCAGCAGCCAGCGGGGACAGCGATGGCAGTACTTC. It codes for CASSQRGQRWQYF. V and J are TRBV3-1 and TRBJ2-7; a weak D match, TRBD1 (7 bases). V lost 3 bases and J lost 9, with 15 bases in between. Germline CDR1 is LGHDT and CDR2 is YNNKEL (reference sequence). This CDR3 is 13 amino acids long.

This clonotype has at least ten counts. The V and J genes are TRBV20-1 and TRBJ2-4, with D perhaps matching TRBD2 (6 bases). Trimming took 2 bases from V and 3 from J, leaving 14 bases between them. This CDR3 is built from 15 residues. CDR1 is DFQATT, CDR2 SNEGSKA, per germline (reference sequence). CDR3 sequence (DNA): TGCAGTGCTAGACCCCCGGGAGTTGTCAAAAACATTCAGTACTTC. Translated, it gives CSARPPGVVKNIQYF.